This T cell receptor (beta chain) appears in the sequencing data of a study of blood T cell repertoires in COVID-19. Trimming left V 0 bases short and J 1 base short, with 9 bases between. The CDR3 consists of 15 residues. From germline, CDR1 is MNHEY and CDR2 SMNVEV (reference sequence). Method: immunoSEQ multiplex PCR; TCRdb's copy keeps in-frame clones and lacks some. This table holds about 230,000 clones, approximately 88% found once. The TCR originated in a woman aged 35 to 49 with acute COVID-19. The specimen was PBMCs or T cells enriched from blood (not recorded which). V is TRBV27 and J is TRBJ1-1; TRBD1 is a possible D gene (5 bases). The chain's CDR3 is CASSLSPGQNTEAFF. The CDR3, as DNA: TGTGCCAGCAGTTTATCGCCAGGGCAGAACACTGAAGCTTTCTTT.